This TCR beta chain was sequenced during a study of blood T cell repertoires in COVID-19. Study in general: Acute and convalescent COVID-19 specimens originated in the United States, Italy and Spain. From T cells, B-cell-depleted T cells, or PBMCs came the material, which was cDNA or gDNA.

Germline values: CDR1 SGHNT, CDR2 YYREEE (reference sequence). This CDR3 comprises 14 residues. The V segment lost 3 bases and the J segment 5 bases; nucleotides outside the gene matches: 6. The authors' processing: Counts of nucleated cells, estimated from reference gene primer amplification, were obtained. The data were produced by immunoSEQ multiplex PCR, yet TCRdb's version contains in-frame clones alone and is incomplete. That table is the source of V, J and clone size, and D and trimming were worked out from the DNA. The profile shows some 120,000 clones, about 80% of them singletons. Specimen: peripheral blood. V is TRBV5-4 and J is TRBJ2-5; 8 positions match TRBD1. This receptor was taken from a human donor in a cohort sampled during active COVID-19. The CDR3 region is CASSSSGGPETQYF. In DNA form, the CDR3 reads TGTGCCAGCAGCTCTTCAGGGGGCCCGGAGACCCAGTACTTC.